This T cell receptor (beta chain) is drawn from a study of T cell responses to AZD1222 COVID-19 vaccine. Repertoires were generated with immunoSEQ multiplex PCR, while TCRdb's copy carries only in-frame clones and drops some. Here the sample spans 120,000 or so clones, 85% to 90% being singletons. V was pared by 6 bases and J by 2 bases, with 12 bases between. The CDR3 is 15 amino acids. Germline V gene lookup returns CDR1 SGHDT and CDR2 YYEEEE. The J gene is TRBJ1-6, the V gene TRBV5-6; D not resolved. The sequence was collected from an adult in good health. This sample comprised peripheral blood, obtained on day 0 of MenACWY control vaccination. The CDR3 coding sequence is TGTGCCAGCACCGTCGGCAGCACCTATAATTCACCCCTCCACTTT. Translation gives CASTVGSTYNSPLHF.